This T cell receptor (beta chain) comes out of a study of radiation and T cells in renal cell carcinoma. This clone was detected only once. The treatment here: treatment-naive control, cytoreductive nephrectomy. The protocol was immunoSEQ multiplex PCR, while the TCRdb copy is restricted to in-frame clones and leaves out a portion. The table lists around 12,000 clones, approximately 68% of them singletons. The germline V gene encodes CDR1 MNHEY and CDR2 SVGAGI. The CDR3 has 15 residues. V lost 6 bases, J lost 0 bases, and 14 bases lay in between. V and J are TRBV6-5 and TRBJ1-1; maybe TRBD1 (5 bases). This clonotype was sampled from a woman aged 80 or over with renal cell carcinoma. This material consisted of tumor tissue, taken from a patient whose treatment was nephrectomy without radiotherapy. In DNA, the CDR3 is TGTGCCAGCAGCCCGACAGCCTTTATGAACACTGAAGCTTTCTTT. Protein: CASSPTAFMNTEAFF.